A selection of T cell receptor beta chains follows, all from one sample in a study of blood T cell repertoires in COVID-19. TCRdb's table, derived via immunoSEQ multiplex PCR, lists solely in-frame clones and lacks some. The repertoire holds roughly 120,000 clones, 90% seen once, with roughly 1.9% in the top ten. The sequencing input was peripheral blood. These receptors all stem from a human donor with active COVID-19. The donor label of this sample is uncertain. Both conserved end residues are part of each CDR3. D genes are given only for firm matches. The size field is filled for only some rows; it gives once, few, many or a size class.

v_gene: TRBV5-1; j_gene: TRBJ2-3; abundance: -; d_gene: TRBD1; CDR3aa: CASGQGDEDTQYF; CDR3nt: TGCGCCAGTGGACAGGGAGATGAAGATACGCAGTATTTT
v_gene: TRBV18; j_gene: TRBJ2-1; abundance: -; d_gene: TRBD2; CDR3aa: CASSPPTSGYNEQFF; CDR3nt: TGTGCCAGCTCACCACCGACTAGCGGATACAATGAGCAGTTCTTC
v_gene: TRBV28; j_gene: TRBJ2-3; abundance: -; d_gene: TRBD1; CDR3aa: CASSFTGGAGADTQYF; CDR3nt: TGTGCCAGCAGTTTTACAGGGGGCGCGGGAGCAGATACGCAGTATTTT
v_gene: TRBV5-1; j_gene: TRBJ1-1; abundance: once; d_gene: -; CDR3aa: CASTPGGGLNTEAFF; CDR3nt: TGCGCCAGCACTCCGGGAGGGGGGCTGAACACTGAAGCTTTCTTT
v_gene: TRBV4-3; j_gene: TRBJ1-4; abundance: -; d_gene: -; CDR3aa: CASSQDGRSLTNEKLFF; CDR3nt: TGCGCCAGCAGCCAAGATGGGAGGAGTCTAACTAATGAAAAACTGTTTTTT
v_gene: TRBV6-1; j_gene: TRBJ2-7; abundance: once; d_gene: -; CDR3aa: CASSDPVRGGPYEQYF; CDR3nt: TGTGCCAGCAGTGACCCGGTCAGGGGCGGCCCCTACGAGCAGTACTTC
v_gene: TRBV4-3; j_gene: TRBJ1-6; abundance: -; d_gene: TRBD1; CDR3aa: CASSEEVSGTGLPSPLHF; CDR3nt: TGCGCCAGCAGCGAAGAGGTCAGCGGGACAGGGTTGCCTTCACCCCTCCACTTT
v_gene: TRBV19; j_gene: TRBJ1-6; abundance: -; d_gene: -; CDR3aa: CASSTRDGNSPLHF; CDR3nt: TGTGCCAGTAGTACGCGGGACGGAAATTCACCCCTCCACTTT
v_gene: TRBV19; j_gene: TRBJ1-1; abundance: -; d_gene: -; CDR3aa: CASSIDPGNTEAFF; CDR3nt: TGTGCCAGTAGTATAGATCCAGGCAACACTGAAGCTTTCTTT
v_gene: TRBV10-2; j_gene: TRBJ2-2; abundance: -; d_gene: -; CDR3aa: CASSDGVNTGELFF; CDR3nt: TGCGCCAGCAGTGACGGGGTGAACACCGGGGAGCTGTTTTTT
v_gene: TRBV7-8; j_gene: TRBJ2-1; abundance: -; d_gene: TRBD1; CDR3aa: CASRPSTRQGAYNEQFF; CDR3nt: TGTGCCAGCAGACCCTCAACCCGGCAGGGGGCCTACAATGAGCAGTTCTTC
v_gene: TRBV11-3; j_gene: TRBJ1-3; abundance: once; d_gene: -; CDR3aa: CASSSGGVSSGNTIYF; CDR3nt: TGTGCCAGCAGCTCGGGGGGAGTTAGCTCTGGAAACACCATATATTTT
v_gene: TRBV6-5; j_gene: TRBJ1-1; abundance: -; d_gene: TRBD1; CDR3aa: CASSRTGWPAFF; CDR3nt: TGTGCCAGCAGTCGGACAGGCTGGCCCGCTTTCTTT
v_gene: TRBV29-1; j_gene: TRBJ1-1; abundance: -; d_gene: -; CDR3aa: CSANRMNTEAFF; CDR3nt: TGCAGCGCCAATAGAATGAACACTGAAGCTTTCTTT
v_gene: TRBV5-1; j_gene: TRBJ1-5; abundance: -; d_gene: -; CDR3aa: CASSLSYSQPQHF; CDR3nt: TGCGCCAGCAGCTTGTCGTATTCGCAGCCCCAGCATTTT
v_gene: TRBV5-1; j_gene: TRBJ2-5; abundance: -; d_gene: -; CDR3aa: CASRPGSRRQETQYF; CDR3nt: TGCGCCAGCAGACCGGGTTCGAGACGCCAAGAGACCCAGTACTTC
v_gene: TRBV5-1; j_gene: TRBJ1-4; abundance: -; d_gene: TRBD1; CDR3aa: CASSSTTGATNEKLFF; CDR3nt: TGCGCCAGCAGCAGCACCACAGGGGCAACTAATGAAAAACTGTTTTTT
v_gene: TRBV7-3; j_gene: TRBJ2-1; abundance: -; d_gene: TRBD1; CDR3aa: CASSLMGQGNMDEQFF; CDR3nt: TGTGCCAGCAGCTTAATGGGACAGGGGAATATGGATGAGCAGTTCTTC
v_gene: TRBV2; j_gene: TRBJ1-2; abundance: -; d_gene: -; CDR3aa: CASSEGGQGNYGYTF; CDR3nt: TGTGCCAGCAGTGAAGGTGGGCAGGGGAACTATGGCTACACCTTC
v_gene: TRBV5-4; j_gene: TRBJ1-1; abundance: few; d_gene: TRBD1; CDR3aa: CASSSNRGMNTEAFF; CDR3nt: TGTGCCAGCAGCTCAAACAGGGGGATGAACACTGAAGCTTTCTTT
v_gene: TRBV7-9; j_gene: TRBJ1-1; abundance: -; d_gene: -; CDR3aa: CASSLASETTFITEAFF; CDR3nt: TGTGCCAGCAGCTTAGCGTCAGAAACCACCTTTATCACTGAAGCTTTCTTT
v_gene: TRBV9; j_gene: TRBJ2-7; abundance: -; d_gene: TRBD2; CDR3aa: CASSASSGGAYEQYF; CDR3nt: TGTGCCAGCAGCGCATCTAGCGGGGGGGCATACGAGCAGTACTTC
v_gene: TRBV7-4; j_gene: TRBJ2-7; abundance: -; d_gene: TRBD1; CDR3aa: CASSLYSSGTGYSYEQYF; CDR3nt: TGTGCCAGCAGCTTGTACTCGTCCGGGACAGGTTATTCCTACGAGCAGTACTTC
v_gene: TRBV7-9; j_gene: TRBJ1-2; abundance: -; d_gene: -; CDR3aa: CASSRRNTNYGYTF; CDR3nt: TGTGCCAGCAGCCGCAGGAATACTAACTATGGCTACACCTTC
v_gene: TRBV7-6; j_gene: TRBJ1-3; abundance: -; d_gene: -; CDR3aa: CASSRDTGGGSGNTIYF; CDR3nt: TGTGCCAGCAGCCGGGACACGGGAGGGGGGTCTGGAAACACCATATATTTT
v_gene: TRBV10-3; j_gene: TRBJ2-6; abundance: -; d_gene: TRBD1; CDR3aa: CAISEARQGAGANVLTF; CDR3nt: TGTGCCATCAGTGAGGCCAGACAGGGGGCTGGGGCCAACGTCCTGACTTTC
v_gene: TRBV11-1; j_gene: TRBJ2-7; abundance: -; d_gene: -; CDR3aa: CASSLRLVTGEQYF; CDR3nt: TGTGCCAGCAGCTTAAGACTAGTTACGGGCGAGCAGTACTTC
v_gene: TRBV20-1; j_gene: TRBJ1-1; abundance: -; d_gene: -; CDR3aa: CSASSGIDSEAFF; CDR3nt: TGCAGTGCTAGTTCGGGAATTGATTCTGAAGCTTTCTTT
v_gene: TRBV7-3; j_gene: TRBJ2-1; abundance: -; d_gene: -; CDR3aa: CASSLLFQAYNEQFF; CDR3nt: TGTGCCAGCAGCTTATTGTTCCAGGCCTACAATGAGCAGTTCTTC
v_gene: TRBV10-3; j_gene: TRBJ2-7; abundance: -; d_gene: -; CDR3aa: CAISEPPRQSYEQYF; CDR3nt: TGTGCCATCAGTGAGCCCCCGAGGCAGTCCTACGAGCAGTACTTC
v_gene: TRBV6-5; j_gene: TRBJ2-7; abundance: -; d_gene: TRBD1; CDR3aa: CASSPGGALWGEQYF; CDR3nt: TGTGCCAGCAGCCCAGGGGGCGCTTTATGGGGCGAGCAGTACTTC
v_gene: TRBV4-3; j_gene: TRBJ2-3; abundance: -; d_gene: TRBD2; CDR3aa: CASSPILTSDYLDTQYF; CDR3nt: TGCGCCAGCAGCCCTATTCTGACTAGCGATTACTTGGATACGCAGTATTTT